The clone carrying this TCR beta chain has a handful of counts. TCRdb's copy holds only in-frame clones and misses some; the assay was immunoSEQ multiplex PCR. The sample contains about 110,000 clones, about 86% of which appear only once. The sample is drawn from a study of T cell responses to AZD1222 COVID-19 vaccine. Across the whole study: Second-dose intervals of approximately 4 or approximately 12 weeks were pooled.

The V gene lost 7 bases and the J gene lost 2 bases, with 10 bases spanning the gap. This CDR3 region has 13 residues. Germline CDR1 and CDR2: SGHRS and YFSETQ. The sequence came from an adult in good health. The J gene is TRBJ1-5, the V gene TRBV5-1; D gene unclear. Sequencing was performed on peripheral blood, taken on day 0 of AZD1222 vaccination. The CDR3 loop reads CASSRSGNQPQHF. CDR3 in DNA: TGCGCCAGCTCCCGGTCGGGCAATCAGCCCCAGCATTTT.